Listed here are 32 T cell receptor beta chains from one sample, sequenced in a study of T cell changes during pregnancy in multiple sclerosis. Assay used: immunoSEQ multiplex PCR; TCRdb lists only in-frame clones, some missing. The sample has 55,000 to 75,000 clones, 75% to 95% seen once. The sample was peripheral blood, taken after pregnancy. The receptors were sampled from a female donor in good health, enrolled as a control in a pregnancy study.

The chain combines TRBV19 with TRBJ1-1; D is ambiguous. Trimming stripped 7 bases from V and 1 base from J, with 10 bases between. This CDR3 has 13 amino acids. In germline, CDR1 is LNHDA, CDR2 SQIVND (reference sequence). The CDR3 sequence: CASTNTENTEAFF. In DNA, the CDR3 is TGTGCCAGTACAAATACAGAGAACACTGAAGCTTTCTTT.

The chain carries TRBV9 and TRBJ2-3, with D perhaps matching TRBD2 (7 bases). The CDR3 is made up of 16 amino acids. Trimming took off 3 bases at V and 5 bases at J, with 19 bases between the two ends. The germline V gene has CDR1 SGDLS and CDR2 YYNGEE. CDR3 coding DNA: TGTGCCAGCAGCGATTTCGGGGGGCCGAGTGAAGATACGCAGTATTTT. Translated: CASSDFGGPSEDTQYF.

The V call is TRBV15, the J call TRBJ1-6; D not resolved. Germline-derived CDR1 and CDR2 are LNHNV and YYDKDF (reference sequence). With 0 bases removed from V and 8 bases from J, the gap between germline ends came to 8 bases. The CDR3 sequence is 14 residues long. The CDR3 reads CATSRDGQDSPLHF. The CDR3 bases are TGTGCCACCAGCAGAGATGGGCAGGATTCACCCCTCCACTTT.

The V gene is TRBV29-1, the J gene TRBJ1-2, with a weak D call TRBD1 (6 bases). CDR1 and CDR2 (germline): SQVTM, ANQGSEA. V lost 6 bases, J lost 4 bases, and 12 bases lay in between. This CDR3 has 12 amino acids. CDR3 nucleotide sequence: TGCAGCGTGGAGCACAGGGTCTATGGCTACACCTTC. It translates to CSVEHRVYGYTF.

This clone was seen only a few times. This rearrangement joins TRBV19 to TRBJ1-5; perhaps TRBD1 as D (6 bases). The germline CDR1 and CDR2 sequences are LNHDA and SQIVND (reference sequence). The CDR3 has 16 residues. Trimming removed 4 bases at V and 0 bases at J, with 13 bases between. The CDR3 DNA reads TGTGCCAGTAGTAACTATATACAGGGTAGCAATCAGCCCCAGCATTTT. It codes for CASSNYIQGSNQPQHF.

The rearrangement uses TRBV7-9 and TRBJ2-3; 7 bases map to TRBD2. The germline CDR1 and CDR2 sequences are SEHNR and FQNEAQ (reference sequence). This CDR3 region has 16 residues. V lost 5 bases and J lost 2; bases outside the gene matches: 10. The CDR3 bases are TGTGCCAGCAGCCCCTGGGGCGGGGGTTCCACAGATACGCAGTATTTT. Its translation is CASSPWGGGSTDTQYF.

The chain links TRBV5-1 to TRBJ1-3; possibly TRBD1 for D (6 bases). From germline, CDR1 is SGHRS and CDR2 YFSETQ. The V and J ends lost 6 bases and 4 bases respectively, with 11 bases between them. The CDR3 is 13 residues long. The CDR3 coding sequence is TGCGCCAGCAACCCAGGGGAGGGAAACACCATATATTTT. Translated: CASNPGEGNTIYF.

V gene TRBV2 combines with J gene TRBJ2-7; D might be TRBD1 (5 bases). Germline-derived CDR1 and CDR2 are SNHLY and FYNNEI. V was shortened by 6 bases and J by 0 bases, with 15 bases between the two germline ends. The CDR3 consists of 15 residues. CDR3 sequence reads: CASRPDRFSSYEQYF. CDR3 DNA: TGTGCCAGCAGACCTGACAGATTCAGCTCCTACGAGCAGTACTTC.

The rearrangement joins TRBV30 to TRBJ2-3, with 9 bases identical to TRBD2. CDR3 length: 15 amino acids. Germline assignment: CDR1 GTSNPN and CDR2 SVGIG (reference sequence). Trimming at V came to 1 base and at J to 2 bases, leaving 4 bases not matched to a gene. In DNA, the CDR3 is TGTGCCTGGAGTGGGACTAGCGTATTCACAGATACGCAGTATTTT. This encodes CAWSGTSVFTDTQYF.

This clone was seen a few times. The chain couples TRBV7-2 to TRBJ1-1, with 7 nucleotides matching TRBD1. The germline V gene has CDR1 SGHTA and CDR2 FQGNSA. This CDR3 is built from 14 residues. Trimming at V came to 4 bases and at J to 0 bases, leaving 2 bases not matched to a gene. The CDR3 nucleotides are TGTGCCAGCAGCTGGGGACAGATGAACACTGAAGCTTTCTTT. Amino acids: CASSWGQMNTEAFF.

The DNA of the CDR3 is TGTGCCAGTAGTGCCTCGGGGAGCTCCTATAATTCACCCCTCCACTTT. Translation gives CASSASGSSYNSPLHF. V gene TRBV19 combines with J gene TRBJ1-6; D not certain. Trimming removed 5 bases from V and 0 bases from J, with 11 bases in between. Germline V gene lookup returns CDR1 LNHDA and CDR2 SQIVND (reference sequence). The CDR3 covers 16 residues.

The V call is TRBV7-8, the J call TRBJ1-6; 7 bases map to TRBD1. V lost 5 bases to trimming and J lost 7 bases; unmatched junction nucleotides: 8. There are 15 residues in the CDR3. The germline gives CDR1 SGHVS, CDR2 FQNEAQ. The DNA of the CDR3 is TGTGCCAGCAGCCTGACAGGGTCGACCAATTCACCCCTCCACTTT. Translated: CASSLTGSTNSPLHF.

The rearrangement uses TRBV18 and TRBJ1-1; maybe TRBD1 (6 bases). This CDR3 has 13 residues. Germline V CDR1 and CDR2: KGHSH, LQKENI. Trimming took 2 bases from V and 7 from J, leaving 11 bases between them. The CDR3 is CASSPTGIFEAFF. CDR3 DNA: TGTGCCAGCTCACCAACAGGGATCTTTGAAGCTTTCTTT. Filled out from reference TRBV18 and TRBJ1-1, the complete variable domain reads NAGVMQNPRHLVRRRGQEARLRCSPMKGHSHVYWYRQLPEEGLKFMVYLQKENIIDESGMPKERFSAEFPKEGPSILRIQQVVRGDSAAYFCASSPTGIFEAFFGQGTRLTVV.

The V gene is TRBV11-2, the J gene TRBJ2-7, with D possibly being TRBD1 (5 bases). The V gene's germline CDR1 is SGHAT and CDR2 FQNNGV. V was clipped by 0 bases and J by 4 bases, with 19 bases between them. This CDR3 contains 17 residues. CDR3 loop: CASSLDLKGSFFYEQYF. The CDR3 nucleotides are TGTGCCAGCAGCTTAGATCTGAAGGGGTCCTTCTTTTACGAGCAGTACTTC.

The rearrangement joins TRBV11-3 to TRBJ2-2; 9 nucleotides match TRBD1. The CDR3 has 15 amino acids. CDR1 is SGHNT and CDR2 is YENEEA in the germline V gene. V was pared by 2 bases and J by 5 bases, with 3 bases of the junction left unmatched. CDR3 DNA sequence: TGTGCCAGCAGCTTAATAGGACAGGGGACCGGGGAGCTGTTTTTT. Translating gives CASSLIGQGTGELFF.

The rearrangement links TRBV4-3 to TRBJ1-2; D possibly corresponds to TRBD1 (6 bases). Germline lookup yields CDR1 LGHNA and CDR2 YSLEER. V was shortened by 0 bases and J by 1 base, with 9 bases between the two germline ends. The CDR3 is 15 residues long. The CDR3 here is CASSQDTGLNYGYTF. CDR3 DNA: TGCGCCAGCAGCCAAGATACAGGGCTTAACTATGGCTACACCTTC.

The CDR3 DNA reads as TGTGCCAGCAGTGGACCGCGCAAAGGAGGGTACACTGAAGCTTTCTTT. It translates to CASSGPRKGGYTEAFF. The chain couples TRBV2 to TRBJ1-1; D is unclear. Between the trimmed V and J ends, which lost 4 bases and 3 bases, there was a span of 18 bases. The germline V gene has CDR1 SNHLY and CDR2 FYNNEI. The CDR3 contains 16 residues.

This chain connects TRBV19 to TRBJ1-1, with TRBD1 as a possible D gene (5 bases). Germline V gives CDR1 LNHDA, CDR2 SQIVND (reference sequence). The CDR3 runs 12 residues. Trimming pared 6 bases from V and 3 bases from J, leaving 8 bases between. The CDR3 bases are TGTGCCAGTAGGGGGGGTTACACTGAAGCTTTCTTT. Encoded protein: CASRGGYTEAFF.

The chain has TRBV6-5 and TRBJ1-2; D is ambiguous. The germline V gene encodes CDR1 MNHEY and CDR2 SVGAGI. V lost 6 bases and J 8 bases, leaving 16 bases between the germline ends. The CDR3 loop spans 13 amino acids. The DNA for the CDR3 is TGTGCCAGCAGAAATCCTTTATTAAAAGGCTACACCTTC. Translation gives CASRNPLLKGYTF.

This clone was found a few times. The genes are TRBV7-9 and TRBJ1-2; TRBD1 is a possible D gene (6 bases). Trimming cost V 5 bases and J 3 bases, with 16 bases left between them. Germline-derived CDR1 and CDR2 are SEHNR and FQNEAQ (reference sequence). There are 15 residues in the CDR3. The CDR3 loop reads CASSPTTGQDYGYTF. CDR3 nucleotide sequence: TGTGCCAGCAGCCCTACGACAGGCCAGGACTATGGCTACACCTTC. Based on the CDR3 plus reference TRBV7-9 and TRBJ1-2, the full variable domain is DTGVSQNPRHKITKRGQNVTFRCDPISEHNRLYWYRQTLGQGPEFLTYFQNEAQLEKSRLLSDRFSAERPKGSFSTLEIQRTEQGDSAMYLCASSPTTGQDYGYTFGSGTRLTVV.

V usage is TRBV14 and J usage is TRBJ2-3, with 11 bases fitting TRBD2. This CDR3 has 17 amino acids. V dropped 5 bases and J dropped 0; count of bases not matched to a gene: 7. Germline CDR1 reads SGHDN; CDR2 reads FVKESK. The CDR3 sequence is CASSTPGTSGSTDTQYF. CDR3 coding DNA: TGTGCCAGCAGCACTCCTGGGACTAGCGGTAGCACAGATACGCAGTATTTT.

The chain employs TRBV10-3 and TRBJ2-1; 7 bases map to TRBD1. The ends lost 2 bases at V and 6 bases at J; junction bases unmatched: 7. The V gene's germline CDR1 is ENHRY and CDR2 SYGVKD. The CDR3 contains 15 residues. The CDR3 region has the DNA TGTGCCATCAGTGAGGGAGACAGGGTCGTCAATGAGCAGTTCTTC. Protein product: CAISEGDRVVNEQFF.

The gene calls are TRBV7-2 and TRBJ1-5; the D is unclear. Germline V gene sequence: CDR1 SGHTA, CDR2 FQGNSA. The CDR3 spans 15 residues. The V end was cut by 5 bases, the J end by 3 bases, with 14 bases between. The DNA of the CDR3 is TGTGCCAGCAGCCCGACCCCAGGATCCAATCAGCCCCAGCATTTT. Protein: CASSPTPGSNQPQHF.

This rearrangement joins TRBV7-2 to TRBJ2-1, with 9 nucleotides matching TRBD2. V dropped 3 bases and J dropped 7; count of bases not matched to a gene: 7. The CDR3 length is 15 residues. From germline, CDR1 is SGHTA and CDR2 FQGNSA. The CDR3 DNA reads as TGTGCCAGCAGCTTGGGCGGGGGGGAGGGGAATGAGCAGTTCTTC. Amino acids: CASSLGGGEGNEQFF.

The CDR3 sequence is CASTTGQDEQYF. CDR3 nucleotide sequence: TGTGCCAGCACGACAGGGCAAGACGAGCAGTACTTC. The rearrangement joins TRBV5-8 to TRBJ2-7; the match to TRBD1 covers 7 bases. The CDR3 runs 12 residues. V lost 6 bases to trimming and J lost 5 bases; unmatched junction nucleotides: 5. Looked up from germline, CDR1 is SGHTS and CDR2 is YDEGEE.

The chain employs TRBV5-6 and TRBJ2-3, with D maybe TRBD2 (5 bases). Per germline, CDR1 SGHDT and CDR2 YYEEEE. The CDR3 is 15 amino acids. V was pared by 0 bases and J by 2 bases, with 10 bases between. CDR3 sequence (DNA): TGTGCCAGCAGCTTGGGACGGGGTTTCACAGATACGCAGTATTTT. Protein product: CASSLGRGFTDTQYF.

The V call is TRBV18, the J call TRBJ2-2, with TRBD2 identical over 12 bases. The V segment lost 2 bases and the J segment 1 base; nucleotides outside the gene matches: 2. Germline assignment: CDR1 KGHSH and CDR2 LQKENI. The length of the CDR3 is 17 residues. This CDR3 is CASSPGTSGLNTGELFF. The CDR3 region has the DNA TGTGCCAGCTCACCAGGGACTAGCGGGTTGAACACCGGGGAGCTGTTTTTT.

The chain has TRBV7-2 and TRBJ1-2; perhaps TRBD1 as D (5 bases). Trimming shortened V by 5 bases and J by 7 bases, and 20 bases separated the two germline ends. Germline V gene lookup returns CDR1 SGHTA and CDR2 FQGNSA. The CDR3 covers 15 residues. This chain's CDR3 is CASSPQISGGGGYTF. CDR3 DNA sequence: TGTGCCAGCAGCCCTCAAATATCGGGGGGGGGTGGCTACACCTTC.

This sequence joins TRBV27 and TRBJ1-1; TRBD1 matches 12 bases. The CDR3 has 18 amino acids. Trimming took 1 base from V and 3 from J; bases not matched to a gene: 9. Germline CDR1 reads MNHEY; CDR2 reads SMNVEV (reference sequence). The CDR3 reads CASSLYAGTGGLDTEAFF. DNA of the CDR3: TGTGCCAGCAGTTTATACGCCGGGACAGGGGGCTTGGACACTGAAGCTTTCTTT.

The chain uses TRBV4-3 and TRBJ2-7; TRBD2 aligns across 8 bases. V lost 4 bases to trimming and J lost 3 bases; unmatched junction nucleotides: 8. The CDR3 length is 15 residues. Germline V gene sequence: CDR1 LGHNA, CDR2 YSLEER. The CDR3 DNA sequence: TGCGCCAGCAGCCGCAACTCGGGGGGGATCTACGAGCAGTACTTC. This encodes CASSRNSGGIYEQYF.

The V and J genes are TRBV30 and TRBJ2-1, with 13 bases aligning to TRBD2. There are 15 residues in the CDR3. J gave up 6 bases and V 1 base, and 3 bases lay outside the gene matches. The V gene's germline CDR1 is GTSNPN and CDR2 SVGIG (reference sequence). As DNA, the CDR3 is TGTGCCTGGAGTGGGGGACTAGCGGGGTTCAATGAGCAGTTCTTC. Translation gives CAWSGGLAGFNEQFF.

The rearrangement links TRBV5-1 to TRBJ2-7; D possibly corresponds to TRBD1 (5 bases). The CDR3 sequence is 14 residues long. Trimming left V 0 bases short and J 4 bases short, with 11 bases between. In germline, CDR1 is SGHRS, CDR2 YFSETQ. In DNA form, the CDR3 reads TGCGCCAGCAGCTTGGCGTGGGGCGAATACGAGCAGTACTTC. It translates to CASSLAWGEYEQYF.